This TCR beta chain derives from a study of cytomegalovirus exposure and HLA in healthy donors. Whole-study results and caveats: With DRB1 most and HLA-C fewest, TCR association rates differed between HLA loci in a later analysis. Highly shared sequence variants in one cluster were likely a sequencing artifact. In a later analysis, CMV-associated beta chains were mostly HLA-associated, it appeared. A previous analysis found most TCR beta V segments productive roughly 90% or roughly 30% of the time.

The PCR contained 60 Vbeta and 13 Jbeta primers. Repertoires were generated with immunoSEQ multiplex PCR, while TCRdb's copy carries only in-frame clones and drops some. The table has 150,000 to 250,000 clones, 82% seen once; the top ten hold approximately 0.098%. V lost 4 bases, J lost 5 bases, and 11 bases lay in between. Germline-derived CDR1 and CDR2 are ENHRY and SYGVKD. The CDR3 covers 14 residues. Note on this clone: The antigen is not known.

What was sequenced was PBMCs. The V gene is TRBV10-3, the J gene TRBJ2-2, with unresolved D. The origin of this receptor is a boy aged 2 to 9 in good health and CMV-seronegative. The CDR3 loop is CAISVSQWTGELFF. The DNA of the CDR3 is TGTGCCATCAGTGTGTCTCAGTGGACCGGGGAGCTGTTTTTT.